There are a few counts of the clone carrying this TCR beta chain. Antigen: not known. The sample originates from a study of yellow fever vaccine responses in identical twins. MiXCR, applied by TCRdb to the RT-PCR reads, yields one record per CDR3 protein. The data hold under 25,000 distinct CDR3 sequences, with approximately 70% observed a single time. The V gene's germline CDR1 is SNHLY and CDR2 FYNNEI. Trimming removed 1 base from V and 4 bases from J, with 13 bases in between. This CDR3 comprises 15 residues. Study conclusions and caveats: Twins reportedly mounted vaccine T cell responses that seemed partly convergent, partly personalized.

Specimen: T cells from blood (PBMCs), unsorted or a sorted subset (not recorded which), collected before or after yellow fever vaccination (not recorded which). The source is a woman under 30 who received the yellow fever vaccine. The chain joins TRBV2 to TRBJ1-2, with D hard to call. DNA of the CDR3: TGTGCCAGCAGTGAAGGGCCGGGGATGGGCTATGGCTACACCTTC. Translation gives CASSEGPGMGYGYTF.